This is a list of T cell receptor beta chains from one sample in a study of T cells in Graves' hyperthyroidism and ophthalmopathy. TCRdb independently ran MiXCR on the multiplex PCR reads; one entry per CDR3 protein. The table records around 450,000 distinct CDR3 sequences, roughly 13% of them present only once. The sequencing sample was made of blood. The source is a woman younger than 30 with Graves' hyperthyroidism. Each CDR3 is given with its conserved first and last residue. Fields, in order: CDR3 protein, CDR3 DNA, J gene, clone size, D gene, V gene. The D gene is left open where the match is weak. Expanded clones get a size class; other rows say once, few or many, or leave the size out.

CATTGTGDTGELFF	TGTGCCACCACCGGGACAGGGGACACCGGGGAGCTGTTTTTT	TRBJ2-2	-	TRBD1	TRBV24-1
CASGRLAGYNEQFF	TGCGCCAGCGGAAGGCTAGCGGGATACAATGAGCAGTTCTTC	TRBJ2-1	-	TRBD2	TRBV5-1
CASSYLSDEQYF	TGTGCCAGCAGTTATCTCAGCGACGAGCAGTACTTC	TRBJ2-7	many	-	TRBV6-2/TRBV6-3
CASGGTDYSNQPQHF	TGTGCCAGCGGCGGGACAGACTATAGCAATCAGCCCCAGCATTTT	TRBJ1-5	many	TRBD1	TRBV2
CASSYTEGGGQFF	TGTGCCAGCAGCTACACGGAGGGGGGCGGGCAGTTCTTC	TRBJ2-1	-	-	TRBV5-4
CAWSVAYWGSNPYNEQFF	TGTGCCTGGAGTGTAGCCTATTGGGGTAGCAACCCCTACAATGAGCAGTTCTTC	TRBJ2-1	many	-	TRBV30
CSVEVYGLTYEQYF	TGCAGCGTTGAAGTATATGGACTCACCTACGAGCAGTACTTC	TRBJ2-7	many	-	TRBV29-1
CASSRLPGGETQYF	TGTGCCAGCAGCCGCCTTCCCGGGGGGGAGACCCAGTACTTC	TRBJ2-5	few	TRBD2	TRBV3-1
CASSQGDYRQETQYF	TGTGCCAGCAGCCAGGGGGACTATCGACAAGAGACCCAGTACTTC	TRBJ2-5	many	TRBD2	TRBV3-1
CASSLSQGGETQYF	TGTGCCAGCAGTTTAAGCCAGGGAGGAGAGACCCAGTACTTC	TRBJ2-5	-	-	TRBV28
CASGKGQSYTDTQYF	TGTGCCAGCGGGAAGGGACAGAGTTACACAGATACGCAGTATTTT	TRBJ2-3	many	TRBD1	TRBV28
CASTGPNTEAFF	TGTGCCAGCACGGGCCCGAACACTGAAGCTTTCTTT	TRBJ1-1	many	-	TRBV2
CASSEGLAGIQYF	TGTGCCAGCAGTGAAGGACTAGCGGGGATTCAGTACTTC	TRBJ2-4	many	TRBD2	TRBV2
CASSQVASQNGYTF	TGTGCCAGCAGCCAAGTCGCCTCTCAGAATGGCTACACCTTC	TRBJ1-2	many	-	TRBV3-1
CASSPPGSSGNTIYF	TGTGCCAGCAGCCCCCCGGGCAGCTCTGGAAACACCATATATTTT	TRBJ1-3	-	-	TRBV13
CASSLRLAGGQENYEQYF	TGTGCCAGCAGCTTAAGACTAGCGGGAGGCCAAGAGAACTACGAGCAGTACTTC	TRBJ2-7	many	TRBD2	TRBV11-2
CASSESGVAEAFF	TGCGCCAGCAGTGAGTCGGGGGTCGCTGAAGCTTTCTTT	TRBJ1-1	-	-	TRBV10-1
CASSTSGGNTGELFF	TGTGCCAGCAGCACTAGCGGGGGGAACACCGGGGAGCTGTTTTTT	TRBJ2-2	many	TRBD2	TRBV2
CASSAGTSGSVETQYF	TGTGCCAGCAGTGCCGGGACTAGCGGGAGTGTCGAGACCCAGTACTTC	TRBJ2-5	many	TRBD2	TRBV25-1
CSVEAGTGLYEQYF	TGCAGCGTTGAAGCCGGGACAGGGCTCTACGAGCAGTACTTC	TRBJ2-7	-	TRBD1	TRBV29-1
CATPLRGYGSGANVLTF	TGTGCCACCCCGTTACGGGGGTATGGCTCTGGGGCCAACGTCCTGACTTTC	TRBJ2-6	-	-	TRBV6-1
CASSPDRAGGWPEAFF	TGCGCCAGCAGCCCGGACAGGGCAGGGGGGTGGCCTGAAGCTTTCTTT	TRBJ1-1	many	TRBD1	TRBV5-1
CASSAPGQGLYEQYF	TGTGCCAGCAGTGCTCCGGGACAGGGCCTCTACGAGCAGTACTTC	TRBJ2-7	many	TRBD1	TRBV12-3/TRBV12-4
CASSYSRLAGYEQFF	TGTGCCAGCAGTTACTCGAGGCTAGCGGGATATGAGCAGTTCTTC	TRBJ2-1	many	TRBD2	TRBV6-6
CASSFDGTPYNEQYF	TGTGCCAGCAGCTTTGACGGGACTCCTTACAATGAGCAGTACTTC	TRBJ2-7	-	-	TRBV7-2
CASSLFQGLTDTQYF	TGTGCCAGCAGTTTATTCCAGGGGCTCACAGATACGCAGTATTTT	TRBJ2-3	many	-	TRBV27
CASTGLAKNIQYF	TGTGCCAGTACAGGACTAGCCAAAAACATTCAGTACTTC	TRBJ2-4	many	-	TRBV28
CSAVTDTQYF	TGCAGTGCTGTCACAGATACGCAGTATTTT	TRBJ2-3	many	-	TRBV20-1
CASSITETIAKNIQYF	TGTGCCAGCAGCATAACAGAAACTATAGCCAAAAACATTCAGTACTTC	TRBJ2-4	many	-	TRBV2
CASSTGGIQPQHF	TGTGCCAGCAGTACAGGGGGGATTCAGCCCCAGCATTTT	TRBJ1-5	few	TRBD1	TRBV2